The next 15 T cell receptor beta chains were all read from a single sample in a study of CD8 T cells in Susac syndrome (dated by TCRdb to between 2018 and 2020). Libraries came from the immunoSEQ multiplex PCR assay. RNA was extracted with the RNeasy kit and about 0.5 to 1 ug was reverse transcribed using random hexamers. TCRdb applied fastp at Q25 and MiXCR to the public reads, then kept only in-frame beta chains. Rows merge per CDR3 protein into single entries with the most common DNA and genes. The table for this sample lists 75,000 to 95,000 distinct CDR3 sequences; around nine tenths of them were counted only once. The top ten clonotypes cover under 0.65% of the sample. Source material: CD8+ T cells from PBMCs. The receptor set was obtained from a human donor with multiple sclerosis.

The V and J genes are TRBV3-1 and TRBJ1-1, with 12 bases lining up with TRBD1. Germline CDR1 reads LGHDT; CDR2 reads YNNKEL (reference sequence). The J segment lost 3 bases and the V segment lost 0 bases, leaving 5 bases of the junction unmatched. CDR3 length: 17 residues. The CDR3 DNA reads as TGTGCCAGCAGCCAAGAGACTTGGGACAGGGGGCACACTGAAGCTTTCTTT. This codes for CASSQETWDRGHTEAFF. The full variable domain, completed using reference TRBV3-1 and TRBJ1-1, is DTAVSQTPKYLVTQMGNDKSIKCEQNLGHDTMYWYKQDSKKFLKIMFSYNNKELIINETVPNRFSPKSPDKAHLNLHINSLELGDSAVYFCASSQETWDRGHTEAFFGQGTRLTVV.

J is TRBJ2-1 and V is TRBV6-2 or TRBV6-3, with 12 positions matching TRBD2. CDR1 is MNHEY and CDR2 is SVGEGT in the germline V gene. Germline trimming cut 2 bases from V and 1 base from J; bases unmatched to any gene: 3. This CDR3 spans 17 amino acids. The CDR3 bases are TGTGCCAGCAGTTACACGACTAGCGGGGGATCCTACAATGAGCAGTTCTTC. Amino acid sequence: CASSYTTSGGSYNEQFF.

J is TRBJ2-7 and V is TRBV28; D gene unclear. Per the germline V gene, CDR1 is MDHEN and CDR2 is SYDVKM. The CDR3 is 11 amino acids. V dropped 5 bases and J dropped 5 bases, with 7 bases sitting between them. The CDR3 loop is CASSTINEQYF. The CDR3 DNA reads as TGTGCCAGCAGTACCATTAACGAGCAGTACTTC.

V usage is TRBV12-3 or TRBV12-4 and J usage is TRBJ1-2; no firm D call. The CDR3 loop spans 15 amino acids. Trimming stripped 5 bases from V and 0 bases from J, with 13 bases between. The CDR3 DNA is TGTGCCAGCAGTCCGGAGCCCTCTCCTAACTATGGCTACACCTTC. Translation gives CASSPEPSPNYGYTF.

The gene calls are TRBV9 and TRBJ1-1; 9 nucleotides align to TRBD1. J gave up 6 bases and V 4 bases, and 10 bases lay outside the gene matches. CDR1 is SGDLS and CDR2 is YYNGEE in the germline V gene. CDR3 length equals 15 residues. In DNA form, the CDR3 reads TGTGCCAGCAGCCCCCGAGGGACAGGGTACTCTGAAGCTTTCTTT. It specifies CASSPRGTGYSEAFF. The whole variable domain, remainder taken from reference TRBV9 and TRBJ1-1, is DSGVTQTPKHLITATGQRVTLRCSPRSGDLSVYWYQQSLDQGLQFLIQYYNGEERAKGNILERFSAQQFPDLHSELNLSSLELGDSALYFCASSPRGTGYSEAFFGQGTRLTVV.

V is TRBV18 and J is TRBJ1-1; D is unclear. The CDR3 loop spans 16 amino acids. The germline CDR1 and CDR2 sequences are KGHSH and LQKENI. Trimming stripped 5 bases from V and 0 bases from J, with 16 bases between. CDR3 protein: CASSGELGLMNTEAFF. DNA of the CDR3: TGTGCCAGCTCAGGCGAGCTAGGACTCATGAACACTGAAGCTTTCTTT.

V usage is TRBV7-7 and J usage is TRBJ2-5; tentative D call: TRBD1 (6 bases). The V gene's germline CDR1 is SSHAT and CDR2 FNYEAQ (reference sequence). The CDR3 sequence is 16 residues long. V lost 1 base and J 4 bases, leaving 16 bases between the germline ends. This chain's CDR3 is CASSLGSGEPLETQYF. The CDR3 DNA is TGTGCCAGCAGCTTAGGATCAGGGGAGCCCTTAGAGACCCAGTACTTC.

V usage is TRBV24-1 and J usage is TRBJ1-2; the D gene is possibly TRBD1 (5 bases). The V end was cut by 11 bases, the J end by 6 bases, with 15 bases between. The length of the CDR3 is 12 residues. Germline V gives CDR1 KGHDR, CDR2 SFDVKD. CDR3 amino acids: CAIPGTDDGYTF. The CDR3 nucleotides are TGTGCCATCCCCGGGACGGACGATGGCTACACCTTC.

The chain links TRBV24-1 to TRBJ2-1; 10 nucleotides agree with TRBD2. The V segment lost 9 bases and the J segment 7 bases; nucleotides outside the gene matches: 11. Germline loops: CDR1 KGHDR, CDR2 SFDVKD. The CDR3 spans 15 residues. CDR3 nucleotide sequence: TGTGCCACCGGTCCTTCTAGCGGGAGCCCTAATGAGCAGTTCTTC. Its translation: CATGPSSGSPNEQFF.

This chain uses TRBV6-5 with TRBJ2-7; 8 bases are a match to TRBD1. This CDR3 comprises 14 residues. V lost 6 bases, J lost 3 bases, and 7 bases stayed unmatched. The germline V gene has CDR1 MNHEY and CDR2 SVGAGI. CDR3 protein: CASSQDREGYEQYF. DNA for the CDR3: TGTGCCAGCAGCCAGGACAGGGAAGGCTACGAGCAGTACTTC.

The V and J genes are TRBV3-1 and TRBJ2-5; TRBD1 or TRBD2 may be the D gene (5 bases each). V gave up 0 bases and J gave up 7 bases, with 12 bases separating them. This CDR3 contains 14 residues. Per germline, CDR1 LGHDT and CDR2 YNNKEL (reference sequence). The CDR3 coding sequence is TGTGCCAGCAGCCAAGATCGGGGCCCATGGACCCAGTACTTC. The encoded protein is CASSQDRGPWTQYF.

This rearrangement joins TRBV23-1 to TRBJ1-2, with 12 nucleotides matching TRBD1. TRBV23-1 is given ORF status, its function remaining uncertain. Losses at the gene ends were 3 bases for V and 3 bases for J; bases not matched to a gene: 17. The CDR3 covers 20 residues. CDR3 coding DNA: TGCGCCAGCAGTCATTGGCTTACGGGGACAGGGGGCGCCAACGACTATGGCTACACCTTC. Protein product: CASSHWLTGTGGANDYGYTF.

The chain combines TRBV28 with TRBJ1-1; D is unresolved. V was trimmed by 7 bases and J by 3 bases, leaving 9 bases between them. Germline CDR1 reads MDHEN; CDR2 reads SYDVKM. The CDR3 covers 12 residues. CDR3 coding DNA: TGTGCCAGCACCAACAGCCACACTGAAGCTTTCTTT. Amino acids: CASTNSHTEAFF.

The chain combines TRBV5-1 with TRBJ2-7; 8 positions agree with TRBD2. V lost 0 bases and J lost 0; bases outside the gene matches: 5. Germline CDR1 SGHRS, CDR2 YFSETQ. CDR3 length equals 16 residues. Written as DNA, the CDR3 is TGCGCCAGCAGCTTGGCACTAGCGGAAAGCTCCTACGAGCAGTACTTC. The encoded protein is CASSLALAESSYEQYF.

The V and J genes are TRBV4-3 and TRBJ2-7; D remains unclear. The CDR3 runs to 14 residues. Germline assignment: CDR1 LGHNA and CDR2 YSLEER. V was shortened by 4 bases and J by 0 bases, with 10 bases between the two germline ends. The CDR3 loop reads CASSPGPDSYEQYF. Here the CDR3 DNA reads TGCGCCAGCAGCCCCGGGCCAGACTCCTACGAGCAGTACTTC.